The 13 T cell receptor beta chains below were found in one sample sequenced in a study of tumor-infiltrating lymphocytes in localized non-small cell lung cancer. The method was immunoSEQ multiplex PCR; TCRdb's version includes in-frame clones alone and lacks a portion of them. The profile shows 10,000 to 15,000 clones, around three fifths of them singletons. The sample consisted of lung tumor tissue. These receptor sequences come from a human donor with non-small cell lung cancer.

The V and J genes are TRBV1 and TRBJ2-2; the DNA was not used to check the table's D call, TRBD2. TRBV1 is shown as a pseudogene. The CDR3 is 13 residues long. The CDR3 coding sequence is TGCACCAGCACGGGGTTGTACACCGGGGAGCTGTTTTTT. Amino acid sequence: CTSTGLYTGELFF.

The gene calls are TRBV11-2 and TRBJ2-3; 7 nucleotides align to TRBD1. The V and J ends lost 5 bases and 4 bases, in that order; junction bases with no gene match: 9. The germline CDR1 and CDR2 sequences are SGHAT and FQNNGV. This CDR3 contains 15 residues. The CDR3 loop reads CASSQSQGNSDTQYF. In nucleotides, the CDR3 is TGTGCCAGCAGCCAGTCACAGGGGAATTCAGATACGCAGTATTTT. The full variable domain, rest sourced from reference TRBV11-2 and TRBJ2-3, is EAGVAQSPRYKIIEKRQSVAFWCNPISGHATLYWYQQILGQGPKLLIQFQNNGVVDDSQLPKDRFSAERLKGVDSTLKIQPAKLEDSAVYLCASSQSQGNSDTQYFGPGTRLTVL.

This clone was counted between two and nine times. The rearrangement uses TRBV18 and TRBJ2-7, with 7 nucleotides matching TRBD1. The CDR3 sequence is 14 residues long. Trimming removed 6 bases from V and 5 bases from J; junction bases left unmatched: 10. Germline assignment: CDR1 KGHSH and CDR2 LQKENI. As DNA, the CDR3 is TGTGCCAGCTCGCCCACCGGGACAGAGGACGAGCAGTACTTC. Protein: CASSPTGTEDEQYF.

This chain joins TRBV29-1 and TRBJ1-1; no firm D call. Germline CDR1 reads SQVTM; CDR2 reads ANQGSEA. Trimming removed 0 bases at V and 0 bases at J, with 5 bases between. CDR3 length equals 13 residues. CDR3 nucleotide sequence: TGCAGCGTTGAAGAGGTCTTGAACACTGAAGCTTTCTTT. Amino acid sequence: CSVEEVLNTEAFF.

In nucleotides, the CDR3 is TGTGCCAGCTCACCCATGGGACTAGCGGGGGCTGGGGCCAACGTCCTGACTTTC. Translated: CASSPMGLAGAGANVLTF. V is TRBV18 and J is TRBJ2-6, with 14 bases matching TRBD2. Germline V gene lookup returns CDR1 KGHSH and CDR2 LQKENI. The ends lost 3 bases at V and 2 bases at J; junction bases unmatched: 3. This CDR3 has 18 amino acids.

The chain links TRBV29-1 to TRBJ2-3; no definite D call. The V gene lost 2 bases and the J gene lost 0 bases, with 6 bases spanning the gap. The CDR3 length is 13 residues. Germline assignment: CDR1 SQVTM and CDR2 ANQGSEA. CDR3: CSVERQSTDTQYF. In DNA form, the CDR3 reads TGCAGCGTTGAAAGGCAGAGCACAGATACGCAGTATTTT.

V and J are TRBV28 and TRBJ1-5; the D is unclear. With 7 bases removed from V and 7 bases from J, the gap between germline ends came to 14 bases. CDR1 and CDR2 (germline): MDHEN, SYDVKM. CDR3 length equals 13 residues. The DNA for the CDR3 is TGTGCCAGCACCTGGAGACCCGGGCAGCCCCAGCATTTT. Translated, it gives CASTWRPGQPQHF. Full variable domain (missing parts from reference TRBV28 and TRBJ1-5): DVKVTQSSRYLVKRTGEKVFLECVQDMDHENMFWYRQDPGLGLRLIYFSYDVKMKEKGDIPEGYSVSREKKERFSLILESASTNQTSMYLCASTWRPGQPQHFGDGTRLSIL.

By sample fraction, this clone is medium-sized. The chain carries TRBV5-4 and TRBJ2-1, with D perhaps TRBD2 (7 bases). Trimming cost V 4 bases and J 10 bases, with 21 bases left between them. The CDR3 sequence is 15 residues long. Germline CDR1 SGHNT, CDR2 YYREEE (reference sequence). The CDR3 loop reads CASSLDEGRGREQFF. The CDR3 DNA follows: TGTGCCAGCAGCCTGGACGAGGGGCGGGGGCGCGAGCAGTTCTTC.

The rearrangement links TRBV5-6 to TRBJ2-5; 7 bases match TRBD1. CDR1 is SGHDT and CDR2 is YYEEEE in the germline V gene. The CDR3 consists of 14 residues. V lost 4 bases to trimming and J lost 1 base; unmatched junction nucleotides: 4. The CDR3 is CASSLGTAQETQYF. CDR3 DNA sequence: TGTGCCAGCAGCCTAGGGACAGCCCAAGAGACCCAGTACTTC.

The V and J genes are TRBV5-1 and TRBJ1-1; TRBD1 aligns across 11 bases. Trimming cost V 0 bases and J 0 bases; bases outside gene matches: 1. Germline CDR1 is SGHRS and CDR2 is YFSETQ. The CDR3 consists of 16 residues. CDR3: CASSLGGQGVNTEAFF. For the CDR3, the DNA is TGCGCCAGCAGCTTGGGGGGACAGGGGGTGAACACTGAAGCTTTCTTT.

The chain has TRBV5-4 and TRBJ1-1; the match to TRBD1 covers 7 bases. This CDR3 has 12 residues. The junction had 6 bases not matched to a gene; V was cut back by 2 bases and J by 11 bases. From germline, CDR1 is SGHNT and CDR2 YYREEE (reference sequence). DNA for the CDR3: TGTGCCAGCAGCTTTGCTGACAGGGAGGCTTTCTTT. Protein product: CASSFADREAFF.

The chain carries TRBV5-1 and TRBJ1-6, with D unresolved. CDR3 length equals 17 residues. The V gene's germline CDR1 is SGHRS and CDR2 YFSETQ. V dropped 2 bases and J dropped 7 bases, with 19 bases sitting between them. DNA of the CDR3: TGCGCCAGCAGCTTCTACCCGACATCAGAGTTAAATTCACCCCTCCACTTT. Its translation is CASSFYPTSELNSPLHF.

V is TRBV2 and J is TRBJ2-5, with a weak D call TRBD1 (5 bases). The tail of the sequence fits TRBJ2-7 better, so the J call may be wrong. Germline lookup yields CDR1 SNHLY and CDR2 FYNNEI. This CDR3 spans 13 amino acids. CDR3 protein: CASSAYQGTEQYF. As DNA, the CDR3 is TGTGCCAGCAGTGCCTACCAGGGAACCGAGCAGTACTTC.